The subject of this entry is one T cell receptor beta chain. Its target is unknown. This sample is part of a study of multiple sclerosis patients with progressive multifocal leukoencephalopathy. Study background: Controls were natalizumab-treated multiple sclerosis patients who did not develop PML, sampled longitudinally. Study observations and caveats: Lower normalized Shannon entropy suggested reduced TRB diversity in most PML patients.

Sequencing was at survey level. Method: immunoSEQ multiplex PCR; TCRdb's copy keeps in-frame clones and lacks some. In the table there are tens of thousands of clones, approximately 90% of which are singletons. Documented time point: before natalizumab initiation. T0 blood was collected before the first natalizumab infusion. Trimming stripped 4 bases from V and 5 bases from J, with 6 bases between. This CDR3 is built from 11 residues. CDR1 and CDR2 from the germline V gene are SNHLY and FYNNEI. Material: PBMCs. The chain combines TRBV2 with TRBJ2-7; unclear D gene. The TCR comes from a human donor with multiple sclerosis. CDR3 sequence: CASSGPDEQYF. The CDR3 DNA is TGTGCCAGCAGTGGTCCCGACGAGCAGTACTTC.